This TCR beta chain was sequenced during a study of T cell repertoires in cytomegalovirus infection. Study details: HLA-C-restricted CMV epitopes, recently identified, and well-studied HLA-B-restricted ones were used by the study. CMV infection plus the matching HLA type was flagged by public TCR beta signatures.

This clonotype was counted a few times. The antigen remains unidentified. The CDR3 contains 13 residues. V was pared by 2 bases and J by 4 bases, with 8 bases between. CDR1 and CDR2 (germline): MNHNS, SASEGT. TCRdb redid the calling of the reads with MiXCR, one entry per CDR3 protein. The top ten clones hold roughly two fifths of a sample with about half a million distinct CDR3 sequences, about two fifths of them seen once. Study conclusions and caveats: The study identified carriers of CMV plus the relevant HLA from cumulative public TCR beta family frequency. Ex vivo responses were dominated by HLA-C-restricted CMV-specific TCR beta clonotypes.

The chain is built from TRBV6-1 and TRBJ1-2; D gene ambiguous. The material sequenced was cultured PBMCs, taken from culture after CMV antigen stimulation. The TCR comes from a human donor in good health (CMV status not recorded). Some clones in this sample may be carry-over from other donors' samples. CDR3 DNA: TGTGCCAGCAGTGAAACCGATTTCTATGGCTACACCTTC. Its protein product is CASSETDFYGYTF.